This record concerns one TCR beta chain sequence. This sample was included in a study of blood T cell repertoires in COVID-19. Across the whole study: From T cells, B-cell-depleted T cells, or PBMCs came the material, which was cDNA or gDNA.

Grouping used clinical history reported by participants in a survey and questionnaire. Germline CDR1 and CDR2: MNHNY and SVGAGI (reference sequence). CDR3 length: 14 residues. The ends were cut back, 6 bases at V and 9 bases at J, with 15 bases in the middle. The repertoire was sequenced with immunoSEQ multiplex PCR; TCRdb's copy has only in-frame clones and lacks some. The data show approximately 310,000 clones, approximately 81% seen once. The TCR was taken from a woman between 25 and 40 years old who had been exposed to COVID-19. The sample consisted of PBMCs or T cells enriched from blood (not recorded which). The rearrangement joins TRBV6-6 to TRBJ1-6; D uncertain. Here the CDR3 DNA reads TGTGCCAGCAGCGAAGAGTCCTTCTTTTCACCCCTCCACTTT. Residues: CASSEESFFSPLHF.